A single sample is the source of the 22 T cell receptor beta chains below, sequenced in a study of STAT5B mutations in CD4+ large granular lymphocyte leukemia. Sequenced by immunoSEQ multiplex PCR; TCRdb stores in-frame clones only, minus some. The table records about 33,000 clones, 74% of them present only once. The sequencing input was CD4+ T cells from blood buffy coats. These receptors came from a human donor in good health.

CDR3 protein: CASSRGQETYEQYF. The CDR3 coding sequence is TGCGCCAGCAGCCGAGGACAGGAAACCTACGAGCAGTACTTC. This chain links TRBV5-1 with TRBJ2-7; 7 bases are shared with TRBD1. Germline lookup yields CDR1 SGHRS and CDR2 YFSETQ. CDR3 size: 14 residues. J lost 2 bases, V lost 4 bases, and 6 bases had no gene match.

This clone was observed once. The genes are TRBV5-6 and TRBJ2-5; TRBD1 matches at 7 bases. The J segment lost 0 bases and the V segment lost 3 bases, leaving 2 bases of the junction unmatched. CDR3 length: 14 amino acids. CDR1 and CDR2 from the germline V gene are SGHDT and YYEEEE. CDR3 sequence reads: CASSSTGYQETQYF. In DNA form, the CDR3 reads TGTGCCAGCAGCTCGACAGGGTACCAAGAGACCCAGTACTTC. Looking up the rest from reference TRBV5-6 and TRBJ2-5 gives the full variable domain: DAGVTQSPTHLIKTRGQQVTLRCSPKSGHDTVSWYQQALGQGPQFIFQYYEEEERQRGNFPDRFSGHQFPNYSSELNVNALLLGDSALYLCASSSTGYQETQYFGPGTRLLVL.

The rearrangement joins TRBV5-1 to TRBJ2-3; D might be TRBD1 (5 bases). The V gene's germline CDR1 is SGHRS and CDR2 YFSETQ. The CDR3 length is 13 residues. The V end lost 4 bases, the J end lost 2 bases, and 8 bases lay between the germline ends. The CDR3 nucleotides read TGCGCCAGCAGCGACAGCTACACAGATACGCAGTATTTT. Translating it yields CASSDSYTDTQYF.

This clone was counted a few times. CDR3 amino acids: CASSLNSLNVLTF. DNA for the CDR3: TGTGCCAGCAGCCTTAATAGTCTGAACGTCCTGACTTTC. V is TRBV5-4 and J is TRBJ2-6; D is ambiguous. Germline CDR1 and CDR2: SGHNT and YYREEE (reference sequence). Trimming cost V 4 bases and J 10 bases, with 12 bases left between them. The CDR3 extends over 13 amino acids.

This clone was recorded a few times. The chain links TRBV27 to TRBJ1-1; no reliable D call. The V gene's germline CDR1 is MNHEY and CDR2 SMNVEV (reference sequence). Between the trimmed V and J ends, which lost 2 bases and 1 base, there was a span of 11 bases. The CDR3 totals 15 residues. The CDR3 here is CASSLVGVQNTEAFF. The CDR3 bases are TGTGCCAGCAGTTTAGTGGGTGTACAGAACACTGAAGCTTTCTTT.

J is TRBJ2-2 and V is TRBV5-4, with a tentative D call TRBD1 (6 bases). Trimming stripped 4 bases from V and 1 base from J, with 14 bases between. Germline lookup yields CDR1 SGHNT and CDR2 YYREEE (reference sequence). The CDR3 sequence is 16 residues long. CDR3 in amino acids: CASSPDRIQNTGELFF. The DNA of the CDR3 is TGTGCCAGCAGCCCTGACAGGATACAGAACACCGGGGAGCTGTTTTTT. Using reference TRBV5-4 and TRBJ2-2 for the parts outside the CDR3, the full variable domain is ETGVTQSPTHLIKTRGQQVTLRCSSQSGHNTVSWYQQALGQGPQFIFQYYREEENGRGNFPPRFSGLQFPNYSSELNVNALELDDSALYLCASSPDRIQNTGELFFGEGSRLTVL.

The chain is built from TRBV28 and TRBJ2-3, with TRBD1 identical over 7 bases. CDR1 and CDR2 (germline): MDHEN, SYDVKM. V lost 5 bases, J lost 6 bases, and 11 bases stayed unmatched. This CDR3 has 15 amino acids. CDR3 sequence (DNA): TGTGCCAGCAGTACCCTAAGACAGGGTAAGGATACGCAGTATTTT. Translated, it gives CASSTLRQGKDTQYF.

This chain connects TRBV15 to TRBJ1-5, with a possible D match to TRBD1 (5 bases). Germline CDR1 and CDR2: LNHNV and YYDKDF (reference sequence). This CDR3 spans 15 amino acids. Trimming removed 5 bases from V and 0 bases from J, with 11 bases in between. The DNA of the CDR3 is TGTGCCACCAGCCCGGGACCTGGTAGCAATCAGCCCCAGCATTTT. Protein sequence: CATSPGPGSNQPQHF.

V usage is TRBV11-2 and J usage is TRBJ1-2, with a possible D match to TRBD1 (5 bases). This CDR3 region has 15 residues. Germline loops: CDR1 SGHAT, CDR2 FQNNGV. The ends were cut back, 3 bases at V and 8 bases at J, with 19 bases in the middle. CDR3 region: CASSFGANGPVGYTF. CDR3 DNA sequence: TGTGCCAGCAGCTTCGGGGCTAACGGACCTGTGGGCTACACCTTC. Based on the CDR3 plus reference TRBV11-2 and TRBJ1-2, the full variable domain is EAGVAQSPRYKIIEKRQSVAFWCNPISGHATLYWYQQILGQGPKLLIQFQNNGVVDDSQLPKDRFSAERLKGVDSTLKIQPAKLEDSAVYLCASSFGANGPVGYTFGSGTRLTVV.

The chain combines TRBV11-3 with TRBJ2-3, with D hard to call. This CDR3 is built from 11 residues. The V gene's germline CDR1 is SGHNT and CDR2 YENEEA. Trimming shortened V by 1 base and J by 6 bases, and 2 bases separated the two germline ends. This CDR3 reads CASSLVDTQYF. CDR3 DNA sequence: TGTGCCAGCAGCTTAGTGGATACGCAGTATTTT.

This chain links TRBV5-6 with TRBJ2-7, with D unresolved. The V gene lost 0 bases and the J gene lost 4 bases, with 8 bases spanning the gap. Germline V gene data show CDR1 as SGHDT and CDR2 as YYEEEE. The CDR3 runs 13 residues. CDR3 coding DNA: TGTGCCAGCAGCTTGGTAGGTGGGTACGAGCAGTACTTC. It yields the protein CASSLVGGYEQYF.

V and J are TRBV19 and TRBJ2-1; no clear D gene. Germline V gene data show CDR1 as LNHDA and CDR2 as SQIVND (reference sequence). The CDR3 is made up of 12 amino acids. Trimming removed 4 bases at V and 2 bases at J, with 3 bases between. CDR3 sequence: CASSKAYNEQFF. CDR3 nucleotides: TGTGCCAGTAGTAAAGCCTACAATGAGCAGTTCTTC.

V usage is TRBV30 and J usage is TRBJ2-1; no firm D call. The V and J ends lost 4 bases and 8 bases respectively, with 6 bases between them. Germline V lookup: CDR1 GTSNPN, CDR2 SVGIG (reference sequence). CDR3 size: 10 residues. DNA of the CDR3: TGTGCCTGGAAGGTCCATGAGCAGTTCTTC. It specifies CAWKVHEQFF. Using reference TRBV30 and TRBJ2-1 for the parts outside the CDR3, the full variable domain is SQTIHQWPATLVQPVGSPLSLECTVEGTSNPNLYWYRQAAGRGLQLLFYSVGIGQISSEVPQNLSASRPQDRQFILSSKKLLLSDSGFYLCAWKVHEQFFGPGTRLTVL.

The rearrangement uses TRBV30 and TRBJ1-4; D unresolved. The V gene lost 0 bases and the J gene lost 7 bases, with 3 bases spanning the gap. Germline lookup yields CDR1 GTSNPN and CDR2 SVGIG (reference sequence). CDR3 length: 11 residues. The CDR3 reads CAWSVAEKLFF. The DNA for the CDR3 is TGTGCCTGGAGTGTAGCTGAAAAACTGTTTTTT.

CDR3 protein: CASSIVAAGGTEAFF. The CDR3 coding sequence is TGTGCCAGTAGTATAGTCGCGGCGGGCGGCACTGAAGCTTTCTTT. This sequence joins TRBV19 and TRBJ1-1, with D hard to call. Trimming took 1 base from V and 4 from J, leaving 13 bases between them. Germline loops: CDR1 LNHDA, CDR2 SQIVND (reference sequence). This CDR3 is built from 15 residues.

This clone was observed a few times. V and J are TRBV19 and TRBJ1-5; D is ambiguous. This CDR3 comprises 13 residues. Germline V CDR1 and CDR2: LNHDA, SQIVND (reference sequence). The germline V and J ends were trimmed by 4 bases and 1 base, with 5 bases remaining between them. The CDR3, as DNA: TGTGCCAGTAGTAGGTCCAGCAATCAGCCCCAGCATTTT. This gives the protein CASSRSSNQPQHF.

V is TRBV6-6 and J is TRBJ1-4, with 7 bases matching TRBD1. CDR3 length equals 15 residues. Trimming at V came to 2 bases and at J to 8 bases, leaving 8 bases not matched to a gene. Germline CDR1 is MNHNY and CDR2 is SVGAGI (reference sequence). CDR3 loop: CASSYARTGGEKLFF. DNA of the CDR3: TGTGCCAGCAGTTACGCTCGGACAGGAGGCGAAAAACTGTTTTTT.

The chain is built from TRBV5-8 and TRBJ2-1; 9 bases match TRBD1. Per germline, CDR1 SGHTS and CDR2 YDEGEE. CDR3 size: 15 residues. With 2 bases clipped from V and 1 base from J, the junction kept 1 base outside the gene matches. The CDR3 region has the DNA TGTGCCAGCAGCTTCGGACAGGGGTCCTACAATGAGCAGTTCTTC. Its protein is CASSFGQGSYNEQFF.

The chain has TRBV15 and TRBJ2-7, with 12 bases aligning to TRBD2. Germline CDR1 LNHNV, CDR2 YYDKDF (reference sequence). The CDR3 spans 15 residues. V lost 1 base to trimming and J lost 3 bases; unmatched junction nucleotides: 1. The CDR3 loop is CATSRVTSGSYEQYF. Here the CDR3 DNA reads TGTGCCACCAGCAGAGTGACTAGCGGGAGCTACGAGCAGTACTTC.

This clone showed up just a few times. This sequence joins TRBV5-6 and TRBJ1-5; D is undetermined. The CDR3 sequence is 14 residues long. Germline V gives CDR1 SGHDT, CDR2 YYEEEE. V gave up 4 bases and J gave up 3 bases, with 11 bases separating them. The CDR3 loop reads CASSPGRHNQPQHF. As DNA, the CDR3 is TGTGCCAGCAGCCCAGGACGGCACAATCAGCCCCAGCATTTT.

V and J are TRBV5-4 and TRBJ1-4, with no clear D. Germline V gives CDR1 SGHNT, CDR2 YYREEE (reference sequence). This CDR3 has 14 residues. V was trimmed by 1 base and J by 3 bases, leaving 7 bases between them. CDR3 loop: CASSLSDSNEKLFF. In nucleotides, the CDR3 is TGTGCCAGCAGCTTGTCCGATTCTAATGAAAAACTGTTTTTT.

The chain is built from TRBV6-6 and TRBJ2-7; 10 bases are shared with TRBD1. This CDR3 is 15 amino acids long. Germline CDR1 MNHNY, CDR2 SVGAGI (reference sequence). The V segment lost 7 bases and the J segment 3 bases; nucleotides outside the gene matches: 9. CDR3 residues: CASTRGTGERYEQYF. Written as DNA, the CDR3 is TGTGCCAGCACCCGAGGGACAGGGGAACGCTACGAGCAGTACTTC.